This is a list of T cell receptor beta chains from one sample in a study of T cell responses to AZD1222 COVID-19 vaccine. Here immunoSEQ multiplex PCR was the method, and the copy in TCRdb shows in-frame clones only, minus some. The sample holds about 130,000 clones, 85% to 95% seen once. The sample was peripheral blood, taken on day 0 of AZD1222 vaccination. The source is an adult in good health. Each CDR3 is given with its conserved first and last residue. D genes are given only for firm matches. The listing skips clone size in some rows; elsewhere it reads once, few, many or a size class.

NA	NA	TRBV19	TRBJ2-1	TGTGCCAGTAGTCCGGCCTCTTACAATGAGCAGTTCTTC	CASSPASYNEQFF
NA	NA	TRBV7-9	TRBJ1-5	TGTGCCAGCTGTGAGGAGGGCGGGCATAGCAATCAGCCCCAGCATTTT	CASCEEGGHSNQPQHF
NA	NA	TRBV2	TRBJ1-5	TGTGCCAGCAGTAACACGGACAGCTATCAGCCCCAGCATTTT	CASSNTDSYQPQHF
NA	NA	TRBV2	TRBJ1-1	TGTGCCAGCAGTGATTCCAGCTACACTGAAGCTTTCTTT	CASSDSSYTEAFF
NA	NA	TRBV4-1	TRBJ2-7	TGCGCCAGCAGCCAAGACCCCACTCCCTACGAGCAGTACTTC	CASSQDPTPYEQYF
NA	NA	TRBV2	TRBJ1-3	TGTGCCAGTGCCGAACTTGGAAACACCATATATTTT	CASAELGNTIYF
NA	NA	TRBV11-2	TRBJ2-1	TGTGCCAGCAGATTCGGAGCCCCGGGCGATGAGCAGTTCTTC	CASRFGAPGDEQFF
NA	NA	TRBV9	TRBJ2-1	TGTGCCAGCAGCGTATTGGCCTGGGATGAGCAGTTCTTC	CASSVLAWDEQFF
NA	NA	TRBV21-1	TRBJ2-6	TGTGCCAGCAGCCAAACTCGGGGACAGGGGGCATCGGGGGCCAACGTCCTGACTTTC	CASSQTRGQGASGANVLTF
NA	NA	TRBV7-9	TRBJ1-1	TGTGCCAGCAGCGAGATGGGGGTTGGGGCTTTCTTT	CASSEMGVGAFF
NA	NA	TRBV4-1	TRBJ2-7	TGCGCCAGCAGCCAGATGGATCCGCCCGAGCAGTACTTC	CASSQMDPPEQYF
NA	NA	TRBV6-1	TRBJ2-7	TGTGCCAGCAGTGATTACTTTCGCTACGAGCAGTACTTC	CASSDYFRYEQYF
NA	NA	TRBV5-1	TRBJ1-4	TGCGCCAGCAGCTTGGATTTGGCAACTAATGAAAAACTGTTTTTT	CASSLDLATNEKLFF
NA	NA	TRBV11-2	TRBJ2-5	TGTGCCAGCAGCAACCAAGAGACCCAGTACTTC	CASSNQETQYF
TRBD2	NA	TRBV4-2	TRBJ2-3	TGTGCCAGCAGCCCTGGACTAGCGGGAGGGCCTGGCACAGATACGCAGTATTTT	CASSPGLAGGPGTDTQYF
NA	NA	TRBV7-2	TRBJ1-1	TGTGCCAGCTCTCCCTCTGCCCACCTCACTGAAGCTTTCTTT	CASSPSAHLTEAFF
TRBD2	NA	TRBV6-1	TRBJ2-1	TGTGCCAGCAGTGACATTCCGGGAGGGACCTACAATGAGCAGTTCTTC	CASSDIPGGTYNEQFF
NA	NA	TRBV28	TRBJ2-3	TGTGCCAGCAGTTTAGAGTACACAGATACGCAGTATTTT	CASSLEYTDTQYF
NA	NA	TRBV30	TRBJ2-6	TGTGCCTGGAGATTCGGTTCTGGGGCCAACGTCCTGACTTTC	CAWRFGSGANVLTF
TRBD1	NA	TRBV5-4	TRBJ1-6	TGTGCCAGCAGCGATACCGGGACAGGGACGTATAATTCACCCCTCCACTTT	CASSDTGTGTYNSPLHF
NA	NA	TRBV12-3/TRBV12-4	TRBJ1-4	TGTGCCAGCACCTTAGGTGAAAAACTGTTTTTT	CASTLGEKLFF
TRBD1	NA	TRBV7-3	TRBJ2-1	TGTGCCAGCAGCTTAAGGATATCGGGACAGGGTGCCAATGAGCAGTTCTTC	CASSLRISGQGANEQFF
NA	NA	TRBV21-1	TRBJ1-4	TGTGCCAGCAGCAGCTACAAGGGGGCTGGGAGAGAAAAACTGTTTTTT	CASSSYKGAGREKLFF
NA	NA	TRBV5-8	TRBJ1-5	TGTGCCAGCAGTTGGGAGGTTAGCAATCAGCCCCAGCATTTT	CASSWEVSNQPQHF
TRBD1	NA	TRBV19	TRBJ1-2	TGTGCCAGTAGTATTACAGGGGAGGGCTATGGCTACACCTTC	CASSITGEGYGYTF
NA	NA	TRBV6-1	TRBJ2-1	TGTGCCAGCAGTGAAAGTCCTGGCTCCTACAATGAGCAGTTCTTC	CASSESPGSYNEQFF
NA	once	TRBV15	TRBJ1-5	TGTGCCACCAGCAGAGGACAGGCTGTCAATCAGCCCCAGCATTTT	CATSRGQAVNQPQHF
NA	NA	TRBV30	TRBJ1-6	TGTGCCTGGGACCCTATGGGTACGAATAATTCACCCCTCCACTTT	CAWDPMGTNNSPLHF
TRBD1	NA	TRBV9	TRBJ1-1	TGTGCCAGCAGCGCGAGGGACAGAGAAGCTTTCTTT	CASSARDREAFF
TRBD1	NA	TRBV6-2/TRBV6-3	TRBJ1-5	TGTGCCAGCAGTTATGGGACAGGGGGCATTCAGCCCCAGCATTTT	CASSYGTGGIQPQHF